These 26 T cell receptor beta chains originate from one sample sequenced in a study of cytomegalovirus exposure and HLA in healthy donors. PCR was performed using 60 Vbeta and 13 Jbeta primers. Using immunoSEQ multiplex PCR, the repertoire was profiled, and TCRdb retains in-frame clones only, with some absent. Here the sample spans hundreds of thousands of clones, roughly 79% being singletons. Input material: PBMCs. The receptors were gathered from a woman between 35 and 50 years old in good health and CMV-seronegative.

The V gene is TRBV10-2, the J gene TRBJ1-3; no firm D call. The V gene's germline CDR1 is WSHSY and CDR2 SAAADI. V was trimmed by 7 bases and J by 3 bases, leaving 10 bases between them. The length of the CDR3 is 13 residues. CDR3 sequence reads: CASTRNSGNTIYF. The CDR3 DNA sequence: TGCGCCAGCACCCGAAACAGTGGAAACACCATATATTTT.

This chain uses TRBV2 with TRBJ2-7; 9 bases fit TRBD1. The V and J ends lost 5 bases and 5 bases, in that order; junction bases with no gene match: 7. The CDR3 covers 14 residues. CDR1 is SNHLY and CDR2 is FYNNEI in the germline V gene. The CDR3 DNA follows: TGTGCCAGCAGTAGATCCGGGACAGGGAACGAGCAGTACTTC. Translating gives CASSRSGTGNEQYF.

This chain joins TRBV28 and TRBJ1-4; tentative D call: TRBD1 (6 bases). This CDR3 contains 12 residues. V gave up 7 bases and J gave up 8 bases, with 11 bases separating them. CDR1 MDHEN and CDR2 SYDVKM come from the germline V gene. In DNA, the CDR3 is TGTGCCAGCACGCGGGGGCCAGAAAAACTGTTTTTT. This encodes CASTRGPEKLFF.

The chain carries TRBV6-1 and TRBJ2-7; TRBD1 matches at 9 bases. The CDR3 length is 15 residues. V dropped 6 bases and J dropped 0; count of bases not matched to a gene: 6. CDR1 is MNHNS, CDR2 SASEGT, per germline. CDR3 region: CASSQGQGPSYEQYF. The CDR3 coding sequence is TGTGCCAGCAGCCAGGGACAGGGACCCTCCTACGAGCAGTACTTC.

This clone was seen a handful of times. The chain employs TRBV27 and TRBJ2-7; perhaps TRBD2 as D (6 bases). V gave up 6 bases and J gave up 4 bases, with 13 bases separating them. The CDR3 covers 13 residues. The germline CDR1 and CDR2 sequences are MNHEY and SMNVEV (reference sequence). CDR3 nucleotides: TGTGCCAGCAGCCCCGGGACTTCTTACGAGCAGTACTTC. Its translation: CASSPGTSYEQYF.

This clone occurred once. The V gene is TRBV6-1, the J gene TRBJ1-4; no reliable D call. Trimming cost V 3 bases and J 10 bases, with 15 bases left between them. Germline V gene data show CDR1 as MNHNS and CDR2 as SASEGT. The CDR3 extends over 14 amino acids. The CDR3 coding sequence is TGTGCCAGCAGTGAGCCCTCCCAAAGAGGAAAACTGTTTTTT. Its protein is CASSEPSQRGKLFF.

The V call is TRBV7-9, the J call TRBJ2-5, with D tentatively TRBD2 (6 bases). This CDR3 contains 14 residues. Trimming cost V 8 bases and J 4 bases, with 17 bases left between them. CDR1 is SEHNR and CDR2 is FQNEAQ in the germline V gene (reference sequence). CDR3: CASGPRGGRETQYF. CDR3 sequence (DNA): TGTGCCAGCGGCCCCCGTGGGGGGAGAGAGACCCAGTACTTC.

The V gene is TRBV5-1, the J gene TRBJ2-5, with a weak D call TRBD1 (7 bases). This CDR3 spans 14 amino acids. The V end lost 6 bases, the J end lost 0 bases, and 12 bases lay between the germline ends. Germline V gives CDR1 SGHRS, CDR2 YFSETQ. The CDR3 DNA reads as TGCGCCAGCAATCCAGGGGGGTACCAAGAGACCCAGTACTTC. Protein: CASNPGGYQETQYF.

The chain employs TRBV28 and TRBJ2-7, with D uncertain. The CDR3 loop spans 12 amino acids. Deletions cut 4 bases from V and 4 bases from J, with 8 bases between. Germline CDR1 and CDR2: MDHEN and SYDVKM. Written as DNA, the CDR3 is TGTGCCAGCAGTTCACTACGGTACGAGCAGTACTTC. It specifies CASSSLRYEQYF.

The chain joins TRBV2 to TRBJ1-2; D possibly corresponds to TRBD1 (5 bases). The germline V and J ends were trimmed by 6 bases and 3 bases, with 8 bases remaining between them. The V gene's germline CDR1 is SNHLY and CDR2 FYNNEI. The CDR3 has 12 amino acids. The CDR3 protein is CASSQGYYGYTF. Here the CDR3 DNA reads TGTGCCAGCAGCCAGGGATACTATGGCTACACCTTC.

In nucleotides, the CDR3 is TGTGCCTCCTGGGACAGGGGCACCGGGGAGCTGTTTTTT. Its protein product is CASWDRGTGELFF. The V and J genes are TRBV30 and TRBJ2-2; the match to TRBD1 covers 10 bases. Trimming took 7 bases from V and 4 from J; bases not matched to a gene: 3. Germline CDR1 GTSNPN, CDR2 SVGIG (reference sequence). CDR3 length equals 13 residues.

A remark on this clone: This CDR3 is also generated by other DNA sequences in the sample. The chain joins TRBV5-1 to TRBJ2-4, with a weak D call TRBD1 (6 bases). CDR1 is SGHRS, CDR2 YFSETQ, per germline. V shed 4 bases and J shed 4 bases, with 18 bases lying between them. The CDR3 contains 16 residues. CDR3 DNA sequence: TGCGCCAGCAGCATGTTAGGAGAGGACAGTAAAAACATTCAGTACTTC. Translated, it gives CASSMLGEDSKNIQYF.

There are a few counts of this clone. Other DNA sequences within the sample encode an identical CDR3. The J gene is TRBJ1-1, the V gene TRBV7-2; perhaps TRBD1 as D (5 bases). The V gene lost 5 bases and the J gene lost 0 bases, with 10 bases spanning the gap. Germline loops: CDR1 SGHTA, CDR2 FQGNSA. The CDR3 spans 14 residues. Here the CDR3 reads CASSAGRVNTEAFF. CDR3 sequence (DNA): TGTGCCAGCAGCGCGGGACGGGTGAACACTGAAGCTTTCTTT.

The chain employs TRBV29-1 and TRBJ2-1; 7 nucleotides match TRBD1. CDR1 is SQVTM and CDR2 is ANQGSEA in the germline V gene. V dropped 7 bases and J dropped 5; count of bases not matched to a gene: 8. This CDR3 is 13 amino acids long. The CDR3 protein is CSAETTGHNEQFF. In DNA, the CDR3 is TGCAGCGCCGAAACGACAGGGCACAATGAGCAGTTCTTC.

The chain has TRBV7-9 and TRBJ2-3, with 16 bases fitting TRBD2. Germline-derived CDR1 and CDR2 are SEHNR and FQNEAQ (reference sequence). The CDR3 extends over 18 amino acids. V was clipped by 5 bases and J by 0 bases; unmatched bases: 5. CDR3 nucleotide sequence: TGTGCCAGCAGCCCCGGGACTAGCGGGGGGGGGAGCACAGATACGCAGTATTTT. This gives the protein CASSPGTSGGGSTDTQYF.

This sequence joins TRBV9 and TRBJ2-1; 9 nucleotides match TRBD2. The CDR3 has 17 residues. J gave up 7 bases and V 8 bases, and 19 bases lay outside the gene matches. Per the germline V gene, CDR1 is SGDLS and CDR2 is YYNGEE. The CDR3 reads CASASRPSGTSMNEQFF. CDR3 in DNA: TGTGCCAGTGCTTCGAGGCCCTCCGGGACTAGCATGAATGAGCAGTTCTTC.

V usage is TRBV7-6 and J usage is TRBJ2-5, with D uncertain. The CDR3 has 15 residues. The ends were cut back, 1 base at V and 1 base at J, with 10 bases in the middle. CDR1 and CDR2 (germline): SGHVS, FNYEAQ. This CDR3 reads CASSLGATFQETQYF. In nucleotides, the CDR3 is TGTGCCAGCAGCTTAGGGGCCACTTTCCAAGAGACCCAGTACTTC.

This chain uses TRBV11-2 with TRBJ2-5; the D is unclear. Per germline, CDR1 SGHAT and CDR2 FQNNGV. The CDR3 runs to 14 residues. Trimming left V 4 bases short and J 3 bases short, with 12 bases between. For the CDR3, the DNA is TGTGCCAGCAGCTACCACAGCCTCGAAGAGACCCAGTACTTC. Translation gives CASSYHSLEETQYF.

The chain couples TRBV2 to TRBJ1-2; D remains ambiguous. This CDR3 region has 13 residues. The germline CDR1 and CDR2 sequences are SNHLY and FYNNEI. The V end lost 8 bases, the J end lost 0 bases, and 10 bases lay between the germline ends. This CDR3 reads CASWLGANYGYTF. CDR3 in DNA: TGTGCCAGCTGGTTGGGAGCTAACTATGGCTACACCTTC.

The rearrangement links TRBV5-6 to TRBJ1-6; weak D call: TRBD1 (6 bases). This CDR3 comprises 17 residues. V lost 3 bases, J lost 0 bases, and 13 bases lay in between. Germline assignment: CDR1 SGHDT and CDR2 YYEEEE. The CDR3 region is CASSSLDSRSYNSPLHF. The DNA for the CDR3 is TGTGCCAGCAGCTCTCTGGACAGCCGCTCCTATAATTCACCCCTCCACTTT.

With respect to this clone: This specimen includes other DNA sequences encoding the same CDR3. The genes are TRBV6-5 and TRBJ1-6, with D possibly being TRBD1 (5 bases). Trimming shortened V by 5 bases and J by 12 bases, and 17 bases separated the two germline ends. This CDR3 has 14 residues. Per germline, CDR1 MNHEY and CDR2 SVGAGI. This CDR3 is CASSGWRQLQPLHF. CDR3 sequence (DNA): TGTGCCAGCAGTGGCTGGAGACAGCTTCAACCCCTCCACTTT.

The genes are TRBV19 and TRBJ2-2; the D gene is possibly TRBD1 (5 bases). V gave up 4 bases and J gave up 10 bases, with 10 bases separating them. From germline, CDR1 is LNHDA and CDR2 SQIVND (reference sequence). The CDR3 consists of 12 residues. CDR3 bases: TGTGCCAGTAGTACAAGGACATTGGAGCTGTTTTTT. The encoded protein is CASSTRTLELFF.

V is TRBV29-1 and J is TRBJ2-3, with 9 bases lining up with TRBD1. Germline V gene lookup returns CDR1 SQVTM and CDR2 ANQGSEA. Trimming at V came to 5 bases and at J to 6 bases, leaving 12 bases not matched to a gene. The CDR3 sequence is 15 residues long. In DNA form, the CDR3 reads TGCAGCGTTACCTTACACGACAGGGGGAAGGATACGCAGTATTTT. Residues: CSVTLHDRGKDTQYF.

The rearrangement links TRBV5-4 to TRBJ2-1, with TRBD1 identical over 9 bases. Germline-derived CDR1 and CDR2 are SGHNT and YYREEE (reference sequence). With 0 bases clipped from V and 9 bases from J, the junction kept 7 bases outside the gene matches. The CDR3 has 15 amino acids. CDR3: CASSLAGTGKSEQFF. DNA for the CDR3: TGTGCCAGCAGCTTGGCCGGGACAGGGAAGAGTGAGCAGTTCTTC.

J is TRBJ2-2 and V is TRBV30; 11 bases align to TRBD1. Germline lookup yields CDR1 GTSNPN and CDR2 SVGIG (reference sequence). After removal of 8 bases from V and 4 bases from J, the junction contained 9 bases not matched to a gene. The CDR3 is 15 residues long. The CDR3 bases are TGTGCCCGGACAGGGGGCCCCTCAGGCACCGGGGAGCTGTTTTTT. Residues: CARTGGPSGTGELFF.

This clone was seen a handful of times. The V gene is TRBV13, the J gene TRBJ2-1; a weak D match, TRBD1 (6 bases). Deletions cut 6 bases from V and 3 bases from J, with 12 bases between. Germline CDR1 and CDR2: PRHDT and FYEKMQ (reference sequence). The CDR3 is made up of 14 amino acids. CDR3 sequence (DNA): TGTGCCAGCAGTCAGGGACATCTCTACAATGAGCAGTTCTTC. Its protein is CASSQGHLYNEQFF.